This T cell receptor beta chain appears in the sequencing data of a study of T cell repertoires in cytomegalovirus infection. The overall study: From public TCR beta signatures came an indication of both CMV infection and matching HLA type.

TCRdb analysed the reads with MiXCR anew, one entry per CDR3 protein. The sample records about 600,000 distinct CDR3 sequences, more than 20% being singletons. The CDR3 contains 14 residues. Germline CDR1 is WSHSY and CDR2 is SAAADI. The ends were cut back, 6 bases at V and 4 bases at J, with 15 bases in the middle. Sequencing was done on a sample of CD8+ T cells from PBMCs. The rearrangement uses TRBV10-2 and TRBJ2-5, with D perhaps assigned TRBD1 or TRBD2 (6 bases each). This clonotype was obtained from a human donor in good health (CMV status not recorded). Some clones in this sample may be carry-over from other donors' samples. Written as DNA, the CDR3 is TGCGCCAGCAGGCTTCGGGGGCTCGTAGAGACCCAGTACTTC. Its protein is CASRLRGLVETQYF.